The subject of this entry is one T cell receptor (beta chain). The data were taken from a study of shared clonotypes between healthy human individuals. For the study at large: A few men and a couple of women, aged 18 to 49, were donors.

Recent acute infections and vaccinations were absent in the healthy HIV-negative adult donors. The V gene's germline CDR1 is SNHLY and CDR2 FYNNEI. This CDR3 region has 17 residues. The V gene lost 8 bases and the J gene lost 1 base, with 21 bases spanning the gap. Repertoires were generated with immunoSEQ multiplex PCR, while TCRdb's copy carries only in-frame clones and drops some. The table includes about 1.4 million clones, approximately 97% detected once. Sequencing was done on a sample of naive CD4+ T cells sorted from blood. Subset in this sample: CD45RA+ positively selected. The genes are TRBV2 and TRBJ2-1; TRBD2 might be the D (6 bases). This sequence was found in a young man in good health. The CDR3 loop reads CASEQGGVARSYNEQFF. Here the CDR3 DNA reads TGTGCCAGCGAACAAGGAGGGGTAGCTAGGTCCTACAATGAGCAGTTCTTC.